The T cell receptor beta chain described here comes from a study of blood T cell repertoires in COVID-19. Study overall: Acute and convalescent COVID-19 specimens originated in the United States, Italy and Spain. PBMCs, B-cell-depleted T cells, or T cells were the source of the cDNA or gDNA that made up the material.

In its sample, this clone ranks as medium-sized. The data were produced by immunoSEQ multiplex PCR, yet TCRdb's version contains in-frame clones alone and is incomplete. The sample has tens of thousands of clones; around 78% are singletons. The CDR3 spans 13 residues. V lost 0 bases to trimming and J lost 5 bases, with 8 bases between them. Germline CDR1 is PRHDT and CDR2 is FYEKMQ (reference sequence). This sequence was found in a human donor in a cohort sampled during active COVID-19. This chain uses TRBV13 with TRBJ2-7, with D perhaps matching TRBD2 (5 bases). The material sequenced was peripheral blood. CDR3: CASSLGASNEQYF. CDR3 nucleotides: TGTGCCAGCAGCTTAGGGGCTAGCAACGAGCAGTACTTC.